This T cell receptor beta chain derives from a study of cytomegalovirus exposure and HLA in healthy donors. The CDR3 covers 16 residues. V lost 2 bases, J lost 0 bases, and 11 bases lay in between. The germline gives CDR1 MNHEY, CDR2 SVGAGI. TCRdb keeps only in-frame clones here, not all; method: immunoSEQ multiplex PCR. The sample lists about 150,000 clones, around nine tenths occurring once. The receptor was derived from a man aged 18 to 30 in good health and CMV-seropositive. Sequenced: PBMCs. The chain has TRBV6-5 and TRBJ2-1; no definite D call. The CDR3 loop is CASSYGLESSYNEQFF. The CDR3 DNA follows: TGTGCCAGCAGTTACGGCCTAGAGAGCTCCTACAATGAGCAGTTCTTC.